The 25 T cell receptor beta chains below were found in one sample sequenced in a study of tumor T cells in aggressive B-cell lymphoma. Repertoires were generated with immunoSEQ multiplex PCR, while TCRdb's copy carries only in-frame clones and drops some. The data hold some 3,500 clones, with almost 95% observed a single time. Sequenced input: tumor tissue. Every receptor here comes from an adult with diffuse large B cell lymphoma.

V gene TRBV14 combines with J gene TRBJ2-7; 7 bases are shared with TRBD1. Trimming removed 5 bases from V and 0 bases from J; junction bases left unmatched: 7. This CDR3 is built from 15 residues. Germline CDR1 reads SGHDN; CDR2 reads FVKESK. The CDR3 bases are TGTGCCAGCAGCAAGTTAGGGACAGCCTCCTACGAGCAGTACTTC. Translated, it gives CASSKLGTASYEQYF.

The sample holds one count of this clone. V gene TRBV5-1 combines with J gene TRBJ1-1; D ambiguous. Looked up from germline, CDR1 is SGHRS and CDR2 is YFSETQ. This CDR3 is 14 amino acids long. V was shortened by 7 bases and J by 3 bases, with 16 bases between the two germline ends. CDR3 protein: CASLRRVGDTEAFF. In nucleotides, the CDR3 is TGCGCCAGCCTTCGGAGGGTCGGGGACACTGAAGCTTTCTTT.

The chain couples TRBV12-5 to TRBJ2-3; no clear D gene. CDR3 length: 13 amino acids. CDR1 is LGHNT and CDR2 is FRNRAP in the germline V gene. The ends were cut back, 3 bases at V and 5 bases at J, with 9 bases in the middle. This CDR3 is CASGLDPGDTQYF. The CDR3 DNA reads TGTGCTAGTGGTTTAGATCCCGGAGATACGCAGTATTTT. The full variable domain, with the rest looked up from reference TRBV12-5 and TRBJ2-3, is DARVTQTPRHKVTEMGQEVTMRCQPILGHNTVFWYRQTMMQGLELLAYFRNRAPLDDSGMPKDRFSAEMPDATLATLKIQPSEPRDSAVYFCASGLDPGDTQYFGPGTRLTVL.

V gene TRBV18 combines with J gene TRBJ2-2; TRBD1 matches at 9 bases. This CDR3 is 17 amino acids long. Germline V gene lookup returns CDR1 KGHSH and CDR2 LQKENI. V trimming: 0 bases; J trimming: 5 bases; junction bases outside the gene matches: 7. CDR3 DNA sequence: TGTGCCAGCTCACCACCTACGGGACAGGGTCAAACCGGGGAGCTGTTTTTT. It codes for CASSPPTGQGQTGELFF.

CDR3 in amino acids: CASSLAGLYEQYF. The CDR3 DNA sequence: TGCGCCAGCAGCTTGGCTGGACTATACGAGCAGTACTTC. This sequence joins TRBV5-1 and TRBJ2-7, with D maybe TRBD2 (6 bases). CDR1 is SGHRS and CDR2 is YFSETQ in the germline V gene. V was cut by 0 bases and J by 4 bases, with 8 bases left in between. This CDR3 contains 13 residues.

V gene TRBV4-3 combines with J gene TRBJ2-1; no clear D. The germline gives CDR1 LGHNA, CDR2 YSLEER. Between the trimmed V and J ends, which lost 0 bases and 3 bases, there was a span of 12 bases. This CDR3 is 16 amino acids long. CDR3 DNA sequence: TGCGCCAGCAGCCAAGATACCCGAGGAAGCTACAATGAGCAGTTCTTC. Translation: CASSQDTRGSYNEQFF.

CDR3 sequence: CASSLVGPGVGGYTF. The CDR3 coding sequence is TGTGCCAGCAGCTTAGTGGGTCCAGGGGTGGGGGGCTACACCTTC. The rearrangement uses TRBV7-2 and TRBJ1-2, with a weak D call TRBD1 (6 bases). Trimming pared 1 base from V and 8 bases from J, leaving 17 bases between. Per germline, CDR1 SGHTA and CDR2 FQGNSA. This CDR3 is built from 15 residues.

A note on this clone: The same CDR3 also results from other DNA sequences found in this sample. This CDR3 reads CASRPGQRYNEQFF. CDR3 nucleotide sequence: TGTGCCAGCAGACCCGGACAGAGATACAATGAGCAGTTCTTC. V and J are TRBV11-2 and TRBJ2-1; weak D call: TRBD1 (6 bases). This CDR3 has 14 residues. With 6 bases removed from V and 4 bases from J, the gap between germline ends came to 13 bases. Germline CDR1 is SGHAT and CDR2 is FQNNGV. The complete variable domain, with remaining parts taken from reference TRBV11-2 and TRBJ2-1, reads EAGVAQSPRYKIIEKRQSVAFWCNPISGHATLYWYQQILGQGPKLLIQFQNNGVVDDSQLPKDRFSAERLKGVDSTLKIQPAKLEDSAVYLCASRPGQRYNEQFFGPGTRLTVL.

The genes are TRBV4-3 and TRBJ2-7, with 14 bases that match TRBD2. CDR3 length: 15 residues. CDR1 LGHNA and CDR2 YSLEER come from the germline V gene. Losses at the gene ends were 3 bases for V and 3 bases for J; bases not matched to a gene: 1. The CDR3 DNA is TGCGCCAGCAGCCATGGGACTAGCGGGAGCTACGAGCAGTACTTC. It is translated as CASSHGTSGSYEQYF.

The V call is TRBV7-3, the J call TRBJ1-1, with a possible D match to TRBD1 (6 bases). V was cut by 0 bases and J by 1 base, with 12 bases left in between. Germline V gene lookup returns CDR1 SGHTA and CDR2 FQGTGA. The CDR3 is 16 amino acids. The CDR3 is CASSLTGGRRNTEAFF. The CDR3 DNA reads TGTGCCAGCAGCTTAACCGGGGGGCGCAGGAACACTGAAGCTTTCTTT. The whole variable domain, filled in from reference TRBV7-3 and TRBJ1-1, reads GAGVSQTPSNKVTEKGKYVELRCDPISGHTALYWYRQSLGQGPEFLIYFQGTGAADDSGLPNDRFFAVRPEGSVSTLKIQRTERGDSAVYLCASSLTGGRRNTEAFFGQGTRLTVV.

V gene TRBV30 combines with J gene TRBJ2-1, with 7 bases that match TRBD1. Germline V gene data show CDR1 as GTSNPN and CDR2 as SVGIG (reference sequence). CDR3 length: 11 residues. The CDR3 nucleotides are TGTGCGAGGGGGCTTGACAATGAGCAGTTCTTC. Protein sequence: CARGLDNEQFF. Full variable domain (rest looked up from reference TRBV30 and TRBJ2-1): SQTIHQWPATLVQPVGSPLSLECTVEGTSNPNLYWYRQAAGRGLQLLFYSVGIGQISSEVPQNLSASRPQDRQFILSSKKLLLSDSGFYLCARGLDNEQFFGPGTRLTVL.

The chain joins TRBV9 to TRBJ1-5; no clear D. Germline V gene lookup returns CDR1 SGDLS and CDR2 YYNGEE. Between the trimmed V and J ends, which lost 0 bases and 0 bases, there was a span of 7 bases. The CDR3 loop spans 15 amino acids. CDR3 coding DNA: TGTGCCAGCAGCGTAGACCCCTATAGCAATCAGCCCCAGCATTTT. This gives the protein CASSVDPYSNQPQHF.

The chain couples TRBV30 to TRBJ1-5; maybe TRBD1 (5 bases). The CDR3 sequence is 13 residues long. Per germline, CDR1 GTSNPN and CDR2 SVGIG (reference sequence). Between the trimmed V and J ends, which lost 5 bases and 1 base, there was a span of 9 bases. The CDR3 DNA reads TGTGCCTGGCAGGGTCAGAGCAATCAGCCCCAGCATTTT. It yields the protein CAWQGQSNQPQHF.

This clone was detected only a few times. The sample holds other DNA sequences that translate to the same CDR3. This chain uses TRBV28 with TRBJ1-5, with D perhaps matching TRBD1 (5 bases). Germline V gene lookup returns CDR1 MDHEN and CDR2 SYDVKM. This CDR3 contains 15 residues. V was shortened by 7 bases and J by 3 bases, with 16 bases between the two germline ends. CDR3 nucleotides: TGTGCCAGCATCCCGCAGGGTGAGGACAATCAGCCCCAGCATTTT. Protein: CASIPQGEDNQPQHF.

The chain couples TRBV9 to TRBJ2-7, with 7 bases identical to TRBD1. V was clipped by 3 bases and J by 2 bases; unmatched bases: 8. The length of the CDR3 is 15 residues. Germline values: CDR1 SGDLS, CDR2 YYNGEE. Here the CDR3 DNA reads TGTGCCAGCAGCGAGGGGGCTAGTCTGACCTACGAGCAGTACTTC. It specifies CASSEGASLTYEQYF.

The chain uses TRBV5-4 and TRBJ2-1, with TRBD2 matching 8 bases. The CDR3 extends over 14 amino acids. Germline V gene lookup returns CDR1 SGHNT and CDR2 YYREEE (reference sequence). V was clipped by 4 bases and J by 2 bases; unmatched bases: 2. The CDR3 here is CASSGGGPYNEQFF. CDR3 bases: TGTGCCAGCAGCGGCGGGGGGCCCTACAATGAGCAGTTCTTC.

The CDR3 DNA reads TGTGCCAGCAGTCGACAGGGGGGGGTGAAGGGCTACACCTTC. Its protein product is CASSRQGGVKGYTF. The chain couples TRBV2 to TRBJ1-2, with TRBD1 matching over 9 bases. The CDR3 runs 14 residues. V shed 5 bases and J 8 bases; nucleotides not matched to a gene: 9. Germline values: CDR1 SNHLY, CDR2 FYNNEI.

In the case of this clone: Other DNA sequences in the sample encode the same CDR3. The V call is TRBV6-4, the J call TRBJ2-1; D unresolved. The CDR3 contains 18 residues. Germline V gene data show CDR1 as MRHNA and CDR2 as SNTAGT. V was clipped by 3 bases and J by 0 bases, with 18 bases between them. Here the CDR3 reads CASSEPEAVIRSYNEQFF. The CDR3 DNA sequence: TGTGCCAGCAGTGAACCTGAGGCCGTCATTCGCTCCTACAATGAGCAGTTCTTC.

The chain is built from TRBV30 and TRBJ2-5; D might be TRBD1 (6 bases). Germline CDR1 and CDR2: GTSNPN and SVGIG (reference sequence). The CDR3 runs to 13 residues. The germline V and J ends were trimmed by 0 bases and 5 bases, with 10 bases remaining between them. The CDR3 loop reads CAWSVQRGETQYF. The CDR3 DNA is TGTGCCTGGAGTGTACAGAGGGGGGAGACCCAGTACTTC.

The rearrangement links TRBV28 to TRBJ2-2, with TRBD2 matching over 12 bases. Per the germline V gene, CDR1 is MDHEN and CDR2 is SYDVKM. This CDR3 has 15 residues. V lost 6 bases to trimming and J lost 7 bases; unmatched junction nucleotides: 6. The CDR3 loop is CASRGGLAGFGELFF. As DNA, the CDR3 is TGTGCCAGCAGAGGAGGACTAGCGGGATTCGGGGAGCTGTTTTTT.

This chain connects TRBV6-5 to TRBJ2-7; 7 bases map to TRBD1. The CDR3 has 13 amino acids. The V segment lost 6 bases and the J segment 3 bases; nucleotides outside the gene matches: 5. From germline, CDR1 is MNHEY and CDR2 SVGAGI. The CDR3 reads CASSFDRDYEQYF. DNA of the CDR3: TGTGCCAGCAGCTTCGACAGGGACTACGAGCAGTACTTC.

V gene TRBV7-7 combines with J gene TRBJ2-1; TRBD2 is a possible D gene (6 bases). Germline V gene lookup returns CDR1 SSHAT and CDR2 FNYEAQ (reference sequence). Deletions cut 5 bases from V and 9 bases from J, with 14 bases between. The CDR3 totals 13 residues. The CDR3 is CASSATSKGEQFF. In nucleotides, the CDR3 is TGTGCCAGCAGCGCTACTAGCAAGGGTGAGCAGTTCTTC.

This sequence joins TRBV7-2 and TRBJ1-2, with D unresolved. The germline V gene encodes CDR1 SGHTA and CDR2 FQGNSA. The CDR3 extends over 13 amino acids. The ends were cut back, 5 bases at V and 0 bases at J, with 7 bases in the middle. The CDR3 DNA sequence: TGTGCCAGCAGCCCTCAGACTAACTATGGCTACACCTTC. It yields the protein CASSPQTNYGYTF. Full variable domain (remainder filled in from reference TRBV7-2 and TRBJ1-2): GAGVSQSPSNKVTEKGKDVELRCDPISGHTALYWYRQSLGQGLEFLIYFQGNSAPDKSGLPSDRFSAERTGGSVSTLTIQRTQQEDSAVYLCASSPQTNYGYTFGSGTRLTVV.

This clone was seen once. The chain uses TRBV18 and TRBJ1-2; 8 bases agree with TRBD1. The CDR3 is made up of 13 amino acids. J gave up 3 bases and V 3 bases, and 0 bases lay outside the gene matches. Germline assignment: CDR1 KGHSH and CDR2 LQKENI. As DNA, the CDR3 is TGTGCCAGCTCACCGGGACAGGACTATGGCTACACCTTC. It specifies CASSPGQDYGYTF.

This clone was counted once. V and J are TRBV6-1 and TRBJ1-1, with a weak D call TRBD1 (5 bases). CDR3 length: 14 amino acids. Per the germline V gene, CDR1 is MNHNS and CDR2 is SASEGT. Trimming cost V 8 bases and J 4 bases, with 17 bases left between them. The CDR3 sequence is CASRIDRGGTEAFF. The CDR3 DNA follows: TGTGCCAGCCGGATAGATAGGGGTGGCACTGAAGCTTTCTTT.